The clone carrying this TCR beta chain occurred a few times. As yet, its antigen is unknown. Produced via immunoSEQ multiplex PCR; TCRdb's table is partial and in-frame only. The table includes tens of thousands of clones, 88% detected once. The sample is drawn from a study of PD-1 blockade in classical Hodgkin lymphoma. This CDR3 spans 13 amino acids. Germline V CDR1 and CDR2: GTSNPN, SVGIG (reference sequence). The junction had 3 bases not matched to a gene; V was cut back by 4 bases and J by 3 bases. General study points: Newly diagnosed patients had baseline TCR diversity that was reportedly lower than that of healthy donors.

Time point given: newly diagnosed, previously untreated cHL patient sample. Purified CD4+ T cells were obtained from thawed PBMCs through magnetic negative selection. What served as comparison were PBMCs in newly diagnosed, untreated classical Hodgkin lymphoma. The rearrangement links TRBV30 to TRBJ1-5, with 7 bases matching TRBD1. The TCR comes from a human donor with classical Hodgkin lymphoma. The sequencing sample was made of CD4+ T cells from blood. The CDR3 region has the DNA TGTGCCTGGACCCAGGGGGACAATCAGCCCCAGCATTTT. Its translation is CAWTQGDNQPQHF.